Sequencing of this T cell receptor beta chain was carried out in a study of blood T cell repertoires in COVID-19. On the study more broadly: From T cells, B-cell-depleted T cells, or PBMCs came the material, which was cDNA or gDNA.

Here immunoSEQ multiplex PCR was the method, and the copy in TCRdb shows in-frame clones only, minus some. The table shows approximately 99,000 clones, with 84% occurring only once. The germline V gene has CDR1 SGHTA and CDR2 FQGNSA. Between the trimmed V and J ends, which lost 5 bases and 3 bases, there was a span of 17 bases. The CDR3 is made up of 16 amino acids. Material: peripheral blood. This chain uses TRBV7-2 with TRBJ1-3; a weak D match, TRBD1 (6 bases). The sequence was collected from a man aged 65 to 79 with active or convalescent COVID-19. The CDR3 loop reads CASSQSRGAGGNTIYF. The CDR3 coding sequence is TGTGCCAGCAGCCAGTCCCGGGGGGCGGGTGGAAACACCATATATTTT. The entire variable domain, with the rest obtained from reference TRBV7-2 and TRBJ1-3, is as follows: GAGVSQSPSNKVTEKGKDVELRCDPISGHTALYWYRQSLGQGLEFLIYFQGNSAPDKSGLPSDRFSAERTGGSVSTLTIQRTQQEDSAVYLCASSQSRGAGGNTIYFGEGSWLTVV.